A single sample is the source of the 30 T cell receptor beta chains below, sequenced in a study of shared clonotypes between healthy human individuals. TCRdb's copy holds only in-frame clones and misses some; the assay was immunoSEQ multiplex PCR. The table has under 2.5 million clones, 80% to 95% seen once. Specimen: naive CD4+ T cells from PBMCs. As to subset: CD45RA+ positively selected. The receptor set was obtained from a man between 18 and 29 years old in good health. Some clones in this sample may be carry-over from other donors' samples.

CDR3 amino acids: CASSLVVGKAKNIQYF. CDR3 nucleotide sequence: TGCGCCAGCAGCTTGGTAGTCGGGAAAGCCAAAAACATTCAGTACTTC. V is TRBV5-1 and J is TRBJ2-4; possibly TRBD2 for D (5 bases). Germline values: CDR1 SGHRS, CDR2 YFSETQ. Deletions cut 0 bases from V and 0 bases from J, with 10 bases between. The CDR3 spans 16 residues.

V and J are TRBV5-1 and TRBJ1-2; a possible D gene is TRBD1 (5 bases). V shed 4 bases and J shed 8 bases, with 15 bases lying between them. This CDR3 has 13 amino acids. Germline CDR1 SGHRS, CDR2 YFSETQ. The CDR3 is CASSLSAGTGYTF. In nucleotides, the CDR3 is TGCGCCAGCAGCCTCTCGGCGGGGACCGGCTACACCTTC.

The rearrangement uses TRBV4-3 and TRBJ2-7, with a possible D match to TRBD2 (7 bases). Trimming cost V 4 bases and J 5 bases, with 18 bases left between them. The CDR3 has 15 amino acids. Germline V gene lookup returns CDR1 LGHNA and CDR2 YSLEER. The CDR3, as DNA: TGCGCCAGCAGCCTGAGCTCCGGGGGGCGAAACGAGCAGTACTTC. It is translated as CASSLSSGGRNEQYF.

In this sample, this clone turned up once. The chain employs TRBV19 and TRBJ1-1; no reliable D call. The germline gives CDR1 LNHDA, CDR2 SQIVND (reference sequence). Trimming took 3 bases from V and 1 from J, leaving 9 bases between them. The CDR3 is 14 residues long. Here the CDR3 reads CASSISLTNTEAFF. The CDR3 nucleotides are TGTGCCAGTAGTATTTCTCTTACGAACACTGAAGCTTTCTTT.

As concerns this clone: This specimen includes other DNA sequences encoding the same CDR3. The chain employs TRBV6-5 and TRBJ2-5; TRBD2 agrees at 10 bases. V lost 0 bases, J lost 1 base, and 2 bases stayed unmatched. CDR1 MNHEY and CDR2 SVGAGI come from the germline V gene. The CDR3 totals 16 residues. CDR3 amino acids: CASSYSSGRGQETQYF. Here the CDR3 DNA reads TGTGCCAGCAGTTACTCAAGCGGGAGGGGCCAAGAGACCCAGTACTTC.

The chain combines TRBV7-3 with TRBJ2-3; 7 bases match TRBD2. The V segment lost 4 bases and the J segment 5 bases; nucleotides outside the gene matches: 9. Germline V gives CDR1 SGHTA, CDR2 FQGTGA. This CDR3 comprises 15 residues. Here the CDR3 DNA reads TGTGCCAGCAGCTCTAGCGGCCGTGGGGTAGATACGCAGTATTTT. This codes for CASSSSGRGVDTQYF.

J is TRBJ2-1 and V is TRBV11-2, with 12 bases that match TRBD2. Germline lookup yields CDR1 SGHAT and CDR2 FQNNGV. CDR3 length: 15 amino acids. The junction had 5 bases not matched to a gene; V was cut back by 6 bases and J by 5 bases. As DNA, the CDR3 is TGTGCCAGCAGAAGGACTAGCGGGGCGAACAATGAGCAGTTCTTC. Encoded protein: CASRRTSGANNEQFF.

The CDR3 is CASVALAGVVDEQFF. The CDR3 DNA reads TGCGCCAGCGTCGCCCTAGCGGGAGTTGTCGATGAGCAGTTCTTC. This rearrangement joins TRBV5-1 to TRBJ2-1; 10 bases fit TRBD2. The trim removed 7 bases at V and 8 bases at J, leaving 12 bases unmatched. Germline-derived CDR1 and CDR2 are SGHRS and YFSETQ. The CDR3 loop spans 15 amino acids.

The CDR3 DNA reads as TGTGCCAGCAGCCGACAGGGGGCGGGGAACACTGAAGCTTTCTTT. Encoded protein: CASSRQGAGNTEAFF. The chain is built from TRBV7-2 and TRBJ1-1, with 10 bases identical to TRBD1. The germline V gene has CDR1 SGHTA and CDR2 FQGNSA. The CDR3 runs to 15 residues. The trim removed 5 bases at V and 1 base at J, leaving 4 bases unmatched.

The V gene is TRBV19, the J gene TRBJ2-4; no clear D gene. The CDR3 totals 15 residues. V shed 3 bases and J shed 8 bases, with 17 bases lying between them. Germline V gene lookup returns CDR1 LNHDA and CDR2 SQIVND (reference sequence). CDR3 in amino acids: CASSIRPGHRDIQYF. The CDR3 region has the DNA TGTGCCAGTAGTATTCGCCCAGGTCACAGAGACATTCAGTACTTC.

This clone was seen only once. The CDR3 loop reads CASSGREASGNQPQHF. CDR3 in DNA: TGCGCCAGCAGTGGGCGGGAGGCGAGCGGCAATCAGCCCCAGCATTTT. The V and J genes are TRBV5-1 and TRBJ1-5; no clear D. Trimming shortened V by 5 bases and J by 2 bases, and 17 bases separated the two germline ends. Germline V gives CDR1 SGHRS, CDR2 YFSETQ. This CDR3 has 16 residues.

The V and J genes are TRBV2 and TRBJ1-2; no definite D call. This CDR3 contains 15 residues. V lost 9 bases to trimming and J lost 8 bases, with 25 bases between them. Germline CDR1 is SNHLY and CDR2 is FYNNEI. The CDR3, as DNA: TGTGCCAGGCGTACCCCTACGGGCTCCTCGGGAGGCTACACCTTC. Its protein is CARRTPTGSSGGYTF.

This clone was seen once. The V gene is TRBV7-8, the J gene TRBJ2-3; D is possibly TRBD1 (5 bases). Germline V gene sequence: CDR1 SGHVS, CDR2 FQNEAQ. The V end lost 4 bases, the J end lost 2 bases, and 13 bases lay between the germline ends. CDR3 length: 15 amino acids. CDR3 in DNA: TGTGCCAGCAGCTCTCGCAGGGTATACACAGATACGCAGTATTTT. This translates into CASSSRRVYTDTQYF.

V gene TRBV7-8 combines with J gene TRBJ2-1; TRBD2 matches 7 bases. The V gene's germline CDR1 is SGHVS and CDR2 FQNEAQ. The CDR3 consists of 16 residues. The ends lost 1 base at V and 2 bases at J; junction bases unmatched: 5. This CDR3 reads CASSLVPSGAYNEQFF. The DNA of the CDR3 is TGTGCCAGCAGCTTAGTCCCTAGCGGAGCCTACAATGAGCAGTTCTTC.

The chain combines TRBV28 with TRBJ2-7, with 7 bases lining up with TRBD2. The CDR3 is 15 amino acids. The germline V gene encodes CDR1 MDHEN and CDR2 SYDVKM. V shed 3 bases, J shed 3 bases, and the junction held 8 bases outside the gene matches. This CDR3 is CASSLRGLTLYEQYF. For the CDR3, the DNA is TGTGCCAGCAGTTTGAGGGGACTAACCCTCTACGAGCAGTACTTC. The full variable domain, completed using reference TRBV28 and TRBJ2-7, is DVKVTQSSRYLVKRTGEKVFLECVQDMDHENMFWYRQDPGLGLRLIYFSYDVKMKEKGDIPEGYSVSREKKERFSLILESASTNQTSMYLCASSLRGLTLYEQYFGPGTRLTVT.

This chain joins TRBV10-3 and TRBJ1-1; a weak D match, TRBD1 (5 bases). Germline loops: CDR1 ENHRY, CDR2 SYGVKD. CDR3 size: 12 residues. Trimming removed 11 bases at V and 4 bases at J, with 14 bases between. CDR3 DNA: TGTGCCTCTTATGGGCAGGGCACTGAAGCTTTCTTT. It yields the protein CASYGQGTEAFF.

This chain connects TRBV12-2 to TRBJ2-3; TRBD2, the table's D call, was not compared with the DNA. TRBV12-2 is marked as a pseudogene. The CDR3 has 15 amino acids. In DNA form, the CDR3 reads TGTGCAAGTCGCGTGACACTAGCTAGCACAGATACGCAGTATTTT. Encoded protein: CASRVTLASTDTQYF.

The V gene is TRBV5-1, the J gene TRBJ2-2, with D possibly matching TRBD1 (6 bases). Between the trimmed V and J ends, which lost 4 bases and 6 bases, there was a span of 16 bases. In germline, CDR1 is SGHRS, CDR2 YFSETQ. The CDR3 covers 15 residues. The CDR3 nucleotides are TGCGCCAGCAGCCCGGCAGGGGTCTCCCCCGGGGAGCTGTTTTTT. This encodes CASSPAGVSPGELFF.

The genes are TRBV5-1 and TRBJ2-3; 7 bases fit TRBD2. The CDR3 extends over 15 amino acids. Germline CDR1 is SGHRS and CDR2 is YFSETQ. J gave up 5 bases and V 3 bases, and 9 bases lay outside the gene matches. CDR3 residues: CASSWGGAGEDTQYF. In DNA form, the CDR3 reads TGCGCCAGCAGCTGGGGGGGTGCAGGAGAAGATACGCAGTATTTT. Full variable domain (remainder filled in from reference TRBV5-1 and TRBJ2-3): KAGVTQTPRYLIKTRGQQVTLSCSPISGHRSVSWYQQTPGQGLQFLFEYFSETQRNKGNFPGRFSGRQFSNSRSEMNVSTLELGDSALYLCASSWGGAGEDTQYFGPGTRLTVL.

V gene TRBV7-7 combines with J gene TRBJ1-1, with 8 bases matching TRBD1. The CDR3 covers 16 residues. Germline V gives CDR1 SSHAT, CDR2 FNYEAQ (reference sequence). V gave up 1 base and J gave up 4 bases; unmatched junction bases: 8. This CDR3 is CASSLGRGPTSTEAFF. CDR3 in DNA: TGTGCCAGCAGCTTAGGCAGGGGGCCCACGAGCACTGAAGCTTTCTTT.

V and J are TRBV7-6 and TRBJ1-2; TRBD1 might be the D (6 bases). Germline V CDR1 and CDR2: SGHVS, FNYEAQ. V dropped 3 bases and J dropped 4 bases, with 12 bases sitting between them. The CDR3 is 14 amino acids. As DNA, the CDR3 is TGTGCCAGCAGCTTGGGGGGCGCGGGCTATGGCTACACCTTC. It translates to CASSLGGAGYGYTF.

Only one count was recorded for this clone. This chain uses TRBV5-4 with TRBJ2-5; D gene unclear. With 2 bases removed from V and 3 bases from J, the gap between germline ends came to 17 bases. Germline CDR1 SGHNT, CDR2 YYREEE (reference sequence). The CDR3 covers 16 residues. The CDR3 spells CASSLWYRVREETQYF. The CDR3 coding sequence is TGTGCCAGCAGCTTATGGTACCGGGTAAGGGAAGAGACCCAGTACTTC.

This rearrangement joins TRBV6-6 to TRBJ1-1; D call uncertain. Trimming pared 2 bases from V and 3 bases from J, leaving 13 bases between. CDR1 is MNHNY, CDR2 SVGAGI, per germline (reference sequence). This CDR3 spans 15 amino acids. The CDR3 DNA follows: TGTGCCAGCAGTTACCTTCGGACCGGGCACACTGAAGCTTTCTTT. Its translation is CASSYLRTGHTEAFF.

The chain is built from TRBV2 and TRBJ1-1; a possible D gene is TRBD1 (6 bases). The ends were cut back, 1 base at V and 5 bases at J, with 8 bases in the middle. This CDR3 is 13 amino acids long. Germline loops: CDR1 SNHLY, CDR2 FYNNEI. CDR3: CASSEDRATEAFF. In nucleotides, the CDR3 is TGTGCCAGCAGTGAAGACAGGGCTACTGAAGCTTTCTTT. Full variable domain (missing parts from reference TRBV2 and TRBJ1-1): EPEVTQTPSHQVTQMGQEVILRCVPISNHLYFYWYRQILGQKVEFLVSFYNNEISEKSEIFDDQFSVERPDGSNFTLKIRSTKLEDSAMYFCASSEDRATEAFFGQGTRLTVV.

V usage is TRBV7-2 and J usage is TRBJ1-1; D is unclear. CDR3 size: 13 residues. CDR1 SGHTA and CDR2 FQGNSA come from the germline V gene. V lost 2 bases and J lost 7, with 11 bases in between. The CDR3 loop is CASSLNNYGEAFF. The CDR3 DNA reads TGTGCCAGCAGCTTAAATAATTACGGTGAAGCTTTCTTT.

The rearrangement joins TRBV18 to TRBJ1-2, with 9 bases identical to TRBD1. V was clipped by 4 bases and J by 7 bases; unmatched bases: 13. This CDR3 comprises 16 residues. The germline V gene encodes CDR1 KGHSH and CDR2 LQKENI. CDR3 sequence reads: CASSLDLQGALSGYTF. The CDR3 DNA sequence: TGTGCCAGCTCACTGGACCTACAGGGGGCGCTGAGTGGCTACACCTTC.

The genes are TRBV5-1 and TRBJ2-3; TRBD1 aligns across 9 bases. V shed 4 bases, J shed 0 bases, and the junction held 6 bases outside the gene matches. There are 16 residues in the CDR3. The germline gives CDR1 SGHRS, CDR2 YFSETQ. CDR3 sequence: CASSPGTGSSTDTQYF. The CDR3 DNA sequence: TGCGCCAGCAGCCCGGGGACAGGGTCTAGCACAGATACGCAGTATTTT.

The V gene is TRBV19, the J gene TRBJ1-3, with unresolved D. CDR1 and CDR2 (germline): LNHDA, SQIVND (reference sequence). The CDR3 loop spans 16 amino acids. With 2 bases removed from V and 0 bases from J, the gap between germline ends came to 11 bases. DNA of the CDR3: TGTGCCAGTAGTATACTGCTGGGTCTCTCTGGAAACACCATATATTTT. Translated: CASSILLGLSGNTIYF.

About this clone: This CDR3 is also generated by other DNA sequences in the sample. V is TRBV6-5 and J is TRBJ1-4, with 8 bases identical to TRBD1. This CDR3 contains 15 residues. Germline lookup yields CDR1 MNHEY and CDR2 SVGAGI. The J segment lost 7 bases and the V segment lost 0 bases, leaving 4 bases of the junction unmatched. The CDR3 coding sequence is TGTGCCAGCAGTTACTCGGCAGGGGGCAGTGAAAAACTGTTTTTT. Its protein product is CASSYSAGGSEKLFF.

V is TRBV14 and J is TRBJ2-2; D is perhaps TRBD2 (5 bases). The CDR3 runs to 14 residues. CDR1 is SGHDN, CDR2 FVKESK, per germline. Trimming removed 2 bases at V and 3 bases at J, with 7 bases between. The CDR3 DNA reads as TGTGCCAGCAGCCAAACGAGGGACACCGGGGAGCTGTTTTTT. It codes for CASSQTRDTGELFF. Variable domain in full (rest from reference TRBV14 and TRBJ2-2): EAGVTQFPSHSVIEKGQTVTLRCDPISGHDNLYWYRRVMGKEIKFLLHFVKESKQDESGMPNNRFLAERTGGTYSTLKVQPAELEDSGVYFCASSQTRDTGELFFGEGSRLTVL.